This T cell receptor (beta chain) was sequenced in a study of blood T cell repertoires in COVID-19. Study-wide context: Whether acute or convalescent, the COVID-19 samples came from the United States, Italy and Spain. The analysed material was cDNA or gDNA that came from T cells, B-cell-depleted T cells, or PBMCs.

Trimming shortened V by 3 bases and J by 4 bases, and 16 bases separated the two germline ends. There are 15 residues in the CDR3. Germline CDR1 GTSNPN, CDR2 SVGIG (reference sequence). The table lists this clone with a few counts. Authors' analysis steps: From reference gene primer amplification, estimates of nucleated cell counts were derived. Measured with immunoSEQ multiplex PCR; TCRdb has only the in-frame clones, and not every one. Clone size and V and J calls were adopted from that table, with D and trimming inferred from the DNA. The table has about 190,000 clones, about nine tenths seen once.

The genes are TRBV30 and TRBJ1-5; a weak D match, TRBD1 (5 bases). The TCR was taken from a middle-aged man with acute or convalescent COVID-19. Sequencing was done on a sample of peripheral blood. This CDR3 is CAWRFATGQNQPQHF. DNA for the CDR3: TGTGCCTGGAGATTTGCTACAGGCCAAAATCAGCCCCAGCATTTT.